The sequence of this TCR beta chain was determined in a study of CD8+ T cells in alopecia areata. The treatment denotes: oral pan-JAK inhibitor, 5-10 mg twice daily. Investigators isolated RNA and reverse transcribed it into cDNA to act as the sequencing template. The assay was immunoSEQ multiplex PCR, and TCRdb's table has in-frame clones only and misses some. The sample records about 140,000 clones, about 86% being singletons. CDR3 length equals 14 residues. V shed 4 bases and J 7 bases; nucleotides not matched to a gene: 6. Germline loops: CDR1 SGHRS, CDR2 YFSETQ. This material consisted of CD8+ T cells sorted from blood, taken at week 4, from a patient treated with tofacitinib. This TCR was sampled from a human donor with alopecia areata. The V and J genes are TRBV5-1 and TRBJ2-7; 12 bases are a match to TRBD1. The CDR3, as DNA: TGCGCCAGCAGCCCCGGGACAGGGGGCCAGGAGCAGTACTTC. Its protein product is CASSPGTGGQEQYF.